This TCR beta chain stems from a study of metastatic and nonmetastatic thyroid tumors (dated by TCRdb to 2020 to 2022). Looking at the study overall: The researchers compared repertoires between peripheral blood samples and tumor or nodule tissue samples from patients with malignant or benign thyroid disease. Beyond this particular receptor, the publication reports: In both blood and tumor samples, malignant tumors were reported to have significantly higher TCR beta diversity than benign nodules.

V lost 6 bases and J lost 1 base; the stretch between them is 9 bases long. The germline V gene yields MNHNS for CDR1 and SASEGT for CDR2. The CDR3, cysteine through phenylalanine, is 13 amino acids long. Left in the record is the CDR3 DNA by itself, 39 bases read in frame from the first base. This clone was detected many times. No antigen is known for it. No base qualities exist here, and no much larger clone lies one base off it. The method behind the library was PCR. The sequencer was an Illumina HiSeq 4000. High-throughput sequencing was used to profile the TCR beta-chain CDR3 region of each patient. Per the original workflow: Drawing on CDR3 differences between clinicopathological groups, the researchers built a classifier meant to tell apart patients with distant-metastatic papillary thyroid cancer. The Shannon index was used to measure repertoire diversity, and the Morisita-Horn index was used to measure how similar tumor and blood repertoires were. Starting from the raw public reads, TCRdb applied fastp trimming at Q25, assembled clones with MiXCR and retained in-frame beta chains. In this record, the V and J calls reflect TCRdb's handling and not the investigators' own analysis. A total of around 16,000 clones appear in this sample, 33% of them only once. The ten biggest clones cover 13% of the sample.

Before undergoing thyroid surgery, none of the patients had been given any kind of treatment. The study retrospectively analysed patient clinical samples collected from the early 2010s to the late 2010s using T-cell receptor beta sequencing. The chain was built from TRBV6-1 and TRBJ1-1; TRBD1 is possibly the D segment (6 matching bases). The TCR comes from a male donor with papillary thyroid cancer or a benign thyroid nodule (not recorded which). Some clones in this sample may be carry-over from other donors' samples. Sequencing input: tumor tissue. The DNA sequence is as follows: TGTGCCAGCAGAAGACAGGAGAACACTGAAGCTTTCTTT. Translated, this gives CASRRQENTEAFF.